The 22 T cell receptor beta chains below were found in one sample sequenced in a study of cytomegalovirus exposure and HLA in healthy donors. PCR amplification relied on 60 Vbeta primers (plus 13 Jbeta primers). Profiling relied on immunoSEQ multiplex PCR, and the TCRdb table lists in-frame clones only, not all of them. The profile shows 96,000 or so clones, 65% to 75% of them singletons. Sample: PBMCs. These receptors all come from an older woman in good health and CMV-seropositive.

This chain uses TRBV4-2 with TRBJ2-7, with a possible D match to TRBD1 (5 bases). CDR1 and CDR2 from the germline V gene are LGHNA and YNFKEQ. V lost 1 base to trimming and J lost 0 bases, with 10 bases between them. The CDR3 is 15 residues long. CDR3 loop: CASSQGQGSSYEQYF. The CDR3 DNA sequence: TGTGCCAGCAGCCAAGGGCAGGGTAGCTCCTACGAGCAGTACTTC.

The genes are TRBV4-1 and TRBJ2-1; 10 bases map to TRBD2. The CDR3 sequence is 17 residues long. The trim removed 6 bases at V and 9 bases at J, leaving 17 bases unmatched. The germline V gene has CDR1 MGHRA and CDR2 YSYEKL. The CDR3: CASSDDHLAGARGEQFF. In DNA, the CDR3 is TGCGCCAGCAGTGATGATCACCTAGCGGGAGCCCGGGGTGAGCAGTTCTTC.

This clone occurred once. The CDR3 reads CASSPQDRAGYTF. The CDR3 DNA is TGTGCCAGCAGTCCTCAGGACAGGGCTGGCTACACCTTC. The V call is TRBV28, the J call TRBJ1-2; 8 nucleotides agree with TRBD1. This CDR3 spans 13 amino acids. CDR1 and CDR2 (germline): MDHEN, SYDVKM. V lost 5 bases, J lost 7 bases, and 6 bases stayed unmatched.

The chain couples TRBV5-1 to TRBJ1-1, with 8 bases identical to TRBD1. The CDR3 extends over 17 amino acids. The germline V gene encodes CDR1 SGHRS and CDR2 YFSETQ. The V and J ends lost 4 bases and 5 bases, in that order; junction bases with no gene match: 16. This chain's CDR3 is CASSAAGTGAGGTEAFF. The DNA of the CDR3 is TGCGCCAGCAGCGCCGCCGGGACAGGTGCCGGGGGGACTGAAGCTTTCTTT.

The chain links TRBV28 to TRBJ2-5; 15 bases line up with TRBD2. From germline, CDR1 is MDHEN and CDR2 SYDVKM. The CDR3 has 17 amino acids. Trimming removed 4 bases from V and 4 bases from J; junction bases left unmatched: 7. CDR3: CASSSRLGLAGGETQYF. The CDR3 DNA follows: TGTGCCAGCAGTTCTCGATTGGGACTAGCGGGGGGAGAGACCCAGTACTTC.

The rearrangement joins TRBV4-1 to TRBJ2-3; no definite D call. Per germline, CDR1 MGHRA and CDR2 YSYEKL. This CDR3 is 14 amino acids long. Trimming cost V 0 bases and J 0 bases, with 4 bases left between them. In DNA, the CDR3 is TGCGCCAGCAGCCAAGACATTAGCACAGATACGCAGTATTTT. This sequence encodes CASSQDISTDTQYF.

V usage is TRBV7-2 and J usage is TRBJ1-6; D unresolved. The CDR3 loop spans 16 amino acids. The V end was cut by 1 base, the J end by 5 bases, with 12 bases between. Per germline, CDR1 SGHTA and CDR2 FQGNSA. In DNA, the CDR3 is TGTGCCAGCAGCTTAGGTCCGGGATTGAATAATTCACCCCTCCACTTT. Amino acid sequence: CASSLGPGLNNSPLHF.

The chain uses TRBV5-1 and TRBJ2-1, with 13 bases lining up with TRBD2. The germline V gene encodes CDR1 SGHRS and CDR2 YFSETQ. The CDR3 extends over 15 amino acids. V lost 4 bases to trimming and J lost 9 bases; unmatched junction nucleotides: 7. CDR3 bases: TGCGCCAGCAGCCCCGGACTAGCGGGAGACGGTGAGCAGTTCTTC. Translated: CASSPGLAGDGEQFF.

This clone was picked up a small number of times. The chain has TRBV2 and TRBJ2-6; 10 bases align to TRBD1. Germline V gene sequence: CDR1 SNHLY, CDR2 FYNNEI. This CDR3 is 19 amino acids long. J gave up 0 bases and V 5 bases, and 10 bases lay outside the gene matches. CDR3 loop: CASSLLPGQGLSGANVLTF. The CDR3 nucleotides are TGTGCCAGCAGTCTCCTCCCGGGACAGGGGCTCTCTGGGGCCAACGTCCTGACTTTC.

The chain couples TRBV7-2 to TRBJ1-5, with D uncertain. CDR3 length: 15 amino acids. Germline V gene sequence: CDR1 SGHTA, CDR2 FQGNSA. V was clipped by 1 base and J by 0 bases, with 7 bases between them. The CDR3 sequence is CASSLGQFSNQPQHF. CDR3 bases: TGTGCCAGCAGCTTAGGTCAATTTAGCAATCAGCCCCAGCATTTT.

The V and J genes are TRBV5-1 and TRBJ2-7, with 9 bases fitting TRBD1. Per the germline V gene, CDR1 is SGHRS and CDR2 is YFSETQ. This CDR3 has 15 amino acids. V lost 3 bases to trimming and J lost 2 bases; unmatched junction nucleotides: 6. The CDR3: CASSWGTGSPYEQYF. DNA of the CDR3: TGCGCCAGCAGCTGGGGGACAGGGTCCCCCTACGAGCAGTACTTC.

The chain has TRBV28 and TRBJ1-2; perhaps TRBD1 as D (6 bases). Germline CDR1 reads MDHEN; CDR2 reads SYDVKM. There are 15 residues in the CDR3. Trimming took off 2 bases at V and 1 base at J, with 11 bases between the two ends. CDR3 residues: CASSLTGPYNYGYTF. The CDR3 nucleotides are TGTGCCAGCAGTTTAACAGGGCCGTATAACTATGGCTACACCTTC.

The chain couples TRBV4-1 to TRBJ2-7; 7 bases map to TRBD2. CDR3 length equals 18 residues. The germline CDR1 and CDR2 sequences are MGHRA and YSYEKL. V trimming: 4 bases; J trimming: 3 bases; junction bases outside the gene matches: 18. CDR3: CASSPLPGLGSGNYEQYF. The CDR3 DNA follows: TGCGCCAGCAGCCCTCTGCCCGGGTTGGGCAGCGGGAACTACGAGCAGTACTTC.

This rearrangement joins TRBV4-2 to TRBJ2-5; unclear D gene. The CDR3 sequence is 18 residues long. Trimming cost V 1 base and J 2 bases, with 20 bases left between them. The germline V gene has CDR1 LGHNA and CDR2 YNFKEQ. CDR3 amino acids: CASSQVAPLSAFQETQYF. DNA for the CDR3: TGTGCCAGCAGCCAAGTAGCTCCCTTGTCGGCTTTTCAAGAGACCCAGTACTTC.

J is TRBJ2-1 and V is TRBV4-3; possible D gene TRBD1, 6 bases. V shed 4 bases and J shed 2 bases, with 18 bases lying between them. Germline V gives CDR1 LGHNA, CDR2 YSLEER. CDR3 length equals 17 residues. The CDR3 spells CASSPGWIQGPYNEQFF. The CDR3 nucleotides are TGCGCCAGCAGCCCAGGGTGGATCCAGGGGCCCTACAATGAGCAGTTCTTC.

The chain joins TRBV6-6 to TRBJ2-2, with 15 bases identical to TRBD2. Germline V gives CDR1 MNHNY, CDR2 SVGAGI (reference sequence). The CDR3 spans 16 residues. The V and J ends lost 5 bases and 7 bases, in that order; junction bases with no gene match: 5. CDR3 loop: CASSQGLAGGGGELFF. In DNA, the CDR3 is TGTGCCAGCAGTCAAGGACTAGCGGGAGGGGGCGGGGAGCTGTTTTTT.

The chain joins TRBV27 to TRBJ1-5; D might be TRBD1 (5 bases). Trimming pared 2 bases from V and 6 bases from J, leaving 8 bases between. Germline V lookup: CDR1 MNHEY, CDR2 SMNVEV (reference sequence). CDR3 size: 13 residues. This chain's CDR3 is CASSLDRSQPQHF. The CDR3 DNA reads as TGTGCCAGCAGTTTAGACAGAAGTCAGCCCCAGCATTTT.

DNA for the CDR3: TGTGCCAGCAGCCAGAGGACTAGCGGGGGCCTTTTCTCCTACAATGAGCAGTTCTTC. This codes for CASSQRTSGGLFSYNEQFF. The chain recombines TRBV11-2 with TRBJ2-1, with 13 positions matching TRBD2. Per germline, CDR1 SGHAT and CDR2 FQNNGV. The CDR3 runs 19 residues. The trim removed 5 bases at V and 0 bases at J, leaving 10 bases unmatched.

The CDR3, as DNA: TGTGCCAGCAGCTTGTTCGGCGGAGCAGATGAGCAGTTCTTC. It encodes CASSLFGGADEQFF. The chain uses TRBV5-5 and TRBJ2-1, with D unresolved. Between the trimmed V and J ends, which lost 1 base and 8 bases, there was a span of 13 bases. CDR1 is SGHKS and CDR2 is YYEKEE in the germline V gene (reference sequence). This CDR3 is 14 amino acids long.

The V call is TRBV6-5, the J call TRBJ2-2; 7 positions match TRBD2. The germline CDR1 and CDR2 sequences are MNHEY and SVGAGI. CDR3 size: 15 residues. The J segment lost 6 bases and the V segment lost 7 bases, leaving 11 bases of the junction unmatched. CDR3 residues: CASKEGAGLAGELFF. For the CDR3, the DNA is TGTGCCAGCAAGGAGGGAGCGGGACTGGCCGGGGAGCTGTTTTTT.

CDR3 protein: CASSAASSYEQYF. The CDR3 DNA is TGTGCCAGCAGTGCAGCGAGCTCCTACGAGCAGTACTTC. V and J are TRBV6-1 and TRBJ2-7; D is unclear. V was pared by 4 bases and J by 0 bases, with 7 bases between. The CDR3 spans 13 residues. The germline gives CDR1 MNHNS, CDR2 SASEGT.

This chain links TRBV5-1 with TRBJ2-5; D might be TRBD1 (7 bases). Germline lookup yields CDR1 SGHRS and CDR2 YFSETQ. Deletions cut 0 bases from V and 11 bases from J, with 17 bases between. The CDR3 spans 14 residues. The CDR3 protein is CASSLETGNREQYF. CDR3 DNA: TGCGCCAGCAGCTTGGAGACAGGGAATCGGGAGCAGTACTTC.